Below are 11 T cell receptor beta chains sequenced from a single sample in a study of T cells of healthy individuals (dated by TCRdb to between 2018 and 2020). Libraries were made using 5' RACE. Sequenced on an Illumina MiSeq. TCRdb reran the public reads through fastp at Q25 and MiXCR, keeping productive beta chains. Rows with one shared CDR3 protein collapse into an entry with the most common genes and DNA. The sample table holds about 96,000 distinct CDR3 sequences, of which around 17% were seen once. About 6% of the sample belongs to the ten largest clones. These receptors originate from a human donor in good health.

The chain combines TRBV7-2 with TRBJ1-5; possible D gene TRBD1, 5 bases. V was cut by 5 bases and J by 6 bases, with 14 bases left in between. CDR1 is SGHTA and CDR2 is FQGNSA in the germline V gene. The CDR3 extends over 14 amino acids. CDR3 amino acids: CASSPEGYGQPQHF. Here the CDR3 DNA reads TGTGCCAGCAGCCCCGAGGGGTACGGTCAGCCCCAGCATTTT.

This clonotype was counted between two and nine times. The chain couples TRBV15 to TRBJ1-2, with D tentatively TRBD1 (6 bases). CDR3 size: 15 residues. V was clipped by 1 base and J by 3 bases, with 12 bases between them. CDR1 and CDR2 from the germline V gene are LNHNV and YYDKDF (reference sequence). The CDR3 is CATSRGAGTYYGYTF. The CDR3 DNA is TGTGCCACCAGCAGAGGTGCCGGGACATACTATGGCTACACCTTC.

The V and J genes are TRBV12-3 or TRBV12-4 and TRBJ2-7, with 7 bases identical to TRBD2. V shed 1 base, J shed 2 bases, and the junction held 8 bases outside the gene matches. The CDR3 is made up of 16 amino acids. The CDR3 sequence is CASSLGGGTPTYEQYF. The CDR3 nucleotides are TGTGCCAGCAGTTTAGGGGGGGGGACCCCCACCTACGAGCAGTACTTC.

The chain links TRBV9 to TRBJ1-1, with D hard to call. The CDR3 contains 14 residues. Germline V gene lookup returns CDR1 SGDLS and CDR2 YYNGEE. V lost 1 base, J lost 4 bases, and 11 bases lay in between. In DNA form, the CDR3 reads TGTGCCAGCAGCGTAACAAGGGAGTCCACTGAAGCTTTCTTT. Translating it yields CASSVTRESTEAFF.

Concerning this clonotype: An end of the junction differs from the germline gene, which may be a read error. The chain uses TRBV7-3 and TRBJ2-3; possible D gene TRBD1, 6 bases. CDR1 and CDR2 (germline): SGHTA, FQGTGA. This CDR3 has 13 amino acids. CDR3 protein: CASSLTGPDTQYF. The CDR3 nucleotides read TGTGCCAGCAGCCTAACAGGGCCGGATACGCAGTATTTT.

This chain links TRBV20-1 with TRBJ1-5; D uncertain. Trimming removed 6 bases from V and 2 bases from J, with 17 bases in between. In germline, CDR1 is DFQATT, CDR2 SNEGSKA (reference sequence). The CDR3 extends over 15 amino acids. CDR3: CSAVTYRGGNQPQHF. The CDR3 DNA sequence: TGCAGTGCCGTGACTTACAGAGGTGGCAATCAGCCCCAGCATTTT.

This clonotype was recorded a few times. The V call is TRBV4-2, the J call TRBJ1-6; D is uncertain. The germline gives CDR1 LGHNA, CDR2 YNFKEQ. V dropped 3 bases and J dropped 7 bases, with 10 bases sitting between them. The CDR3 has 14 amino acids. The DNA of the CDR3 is TGTGCCAGCAGCCATGAGGGAGTGAATTCACCCCTCCACTTT. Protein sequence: CASSHEGVNSPLHF.

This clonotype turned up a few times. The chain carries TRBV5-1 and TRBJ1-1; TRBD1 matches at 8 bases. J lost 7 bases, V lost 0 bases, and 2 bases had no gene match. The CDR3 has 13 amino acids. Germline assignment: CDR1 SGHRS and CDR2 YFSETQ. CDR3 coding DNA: TGCGCCAGCAGCTTGGAAACAGGGGGTGAAGCTTTCTTT. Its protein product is CASSLETGGEAFF.

The CDR3 DNA sequence: TGCAGTGCCAGCCCTGGGACAGGTAGCAATCAGCCCCAGCATTTT. This translates into CSASPGTGSNQPQHF. This rearrangement joins TRBV20-1 to TRBJ1-5; 8 nucleotides align to TRBD1. The CDR3 runs 15 residues. Germline V gene lookup returns CDR1 DFQATT and CDR2 SNEGSKA (reference sequence). Trimming took 6 bases from V and 0 from J; bases not matched to a gene: 7.

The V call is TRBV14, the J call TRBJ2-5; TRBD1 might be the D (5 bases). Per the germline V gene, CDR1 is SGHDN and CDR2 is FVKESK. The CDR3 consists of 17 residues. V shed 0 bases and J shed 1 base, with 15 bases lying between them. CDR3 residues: CASSQETRVLGQETQYF. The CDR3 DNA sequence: TGTGCCAGCAGCCAAGAGACCAGGGTGTTAGGCCAAGAGACCCAGTACTTC.

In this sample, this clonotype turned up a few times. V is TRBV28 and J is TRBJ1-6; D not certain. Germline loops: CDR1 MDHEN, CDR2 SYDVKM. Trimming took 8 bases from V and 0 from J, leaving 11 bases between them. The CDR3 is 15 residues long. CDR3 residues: CASRPPSSYNSPLHF. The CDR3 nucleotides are TGTGCCAGCCGACCTCCGAGCTCCTATAATTCACCCCTCCACTTT.